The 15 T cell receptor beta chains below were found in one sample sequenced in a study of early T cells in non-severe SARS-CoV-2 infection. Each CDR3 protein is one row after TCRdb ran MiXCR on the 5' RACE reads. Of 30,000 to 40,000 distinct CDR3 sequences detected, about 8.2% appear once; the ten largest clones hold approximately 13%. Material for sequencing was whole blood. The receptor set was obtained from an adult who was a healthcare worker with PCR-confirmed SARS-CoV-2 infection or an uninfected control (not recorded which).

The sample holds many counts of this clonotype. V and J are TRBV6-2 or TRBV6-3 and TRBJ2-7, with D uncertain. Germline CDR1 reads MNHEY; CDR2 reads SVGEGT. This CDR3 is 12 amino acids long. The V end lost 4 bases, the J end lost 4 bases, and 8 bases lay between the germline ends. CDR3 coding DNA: TGTGCCAGCAGTTTGGTGAGATACGAGCAGTACTTC. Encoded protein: CASSLVRYEQYF.

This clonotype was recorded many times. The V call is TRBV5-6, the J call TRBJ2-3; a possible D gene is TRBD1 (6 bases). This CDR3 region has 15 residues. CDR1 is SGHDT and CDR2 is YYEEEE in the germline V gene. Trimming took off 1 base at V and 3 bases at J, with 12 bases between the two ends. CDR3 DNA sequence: TGTGCCAGCAGCTTGACAGGGAGAAAGACAGATACGCAGTATTTT. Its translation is CASSLTGRKTDTQYF.

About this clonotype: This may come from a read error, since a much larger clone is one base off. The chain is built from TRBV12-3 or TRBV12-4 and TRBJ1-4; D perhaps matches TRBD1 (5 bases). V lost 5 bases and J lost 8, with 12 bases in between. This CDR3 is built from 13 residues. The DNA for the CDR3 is TGTGCCAGCAGTAAGGGGACGCCGGAAAAACTGTTTTTT. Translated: CASSKGTPEKLFF.

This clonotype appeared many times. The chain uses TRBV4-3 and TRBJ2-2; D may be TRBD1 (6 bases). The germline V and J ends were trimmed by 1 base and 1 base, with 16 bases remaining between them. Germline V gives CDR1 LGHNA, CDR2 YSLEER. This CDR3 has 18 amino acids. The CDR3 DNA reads TGCGCCAGCAGCCAAGCGTTGGGGACACTAAGGAACACCGGGGAGCTGTTTTTT. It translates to CASSQALGTLRNTGELFF.

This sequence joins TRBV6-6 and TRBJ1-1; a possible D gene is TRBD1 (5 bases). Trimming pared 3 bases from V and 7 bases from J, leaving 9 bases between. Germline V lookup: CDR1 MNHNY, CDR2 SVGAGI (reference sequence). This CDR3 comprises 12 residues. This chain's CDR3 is CASSYGGVEAFF. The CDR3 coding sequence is TGTGCCAGCAGTTATGGAGGGGTTGAAGCTTTCTTT.

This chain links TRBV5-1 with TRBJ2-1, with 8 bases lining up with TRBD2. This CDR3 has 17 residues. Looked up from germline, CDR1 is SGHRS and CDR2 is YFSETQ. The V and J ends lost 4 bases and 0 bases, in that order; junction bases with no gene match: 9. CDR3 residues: CASSPRGGSSSYNEQFF. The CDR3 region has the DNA TGCGCCAGCAGCCCCCGGGGGGGGTCTAGCTCCTACAATGAGCAGTTCTTC.

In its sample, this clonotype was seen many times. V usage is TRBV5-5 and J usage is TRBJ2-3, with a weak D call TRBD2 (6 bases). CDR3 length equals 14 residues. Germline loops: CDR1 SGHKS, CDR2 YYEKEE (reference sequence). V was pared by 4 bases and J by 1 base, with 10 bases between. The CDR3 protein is CASSAGPGTDTQYF. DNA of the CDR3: TGTGCCAGCAGCGCGGGGCCCGGCACAGATACGCAGTATTTT.

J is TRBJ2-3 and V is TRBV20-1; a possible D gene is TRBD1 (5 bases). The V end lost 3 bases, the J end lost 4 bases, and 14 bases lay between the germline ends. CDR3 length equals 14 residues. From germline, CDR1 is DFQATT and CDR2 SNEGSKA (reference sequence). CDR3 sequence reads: CSASQGTMADTQYF. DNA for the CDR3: TGCAGTGCTAGTCAGGGTACGATGGCAGATACGCAGTATTTT.

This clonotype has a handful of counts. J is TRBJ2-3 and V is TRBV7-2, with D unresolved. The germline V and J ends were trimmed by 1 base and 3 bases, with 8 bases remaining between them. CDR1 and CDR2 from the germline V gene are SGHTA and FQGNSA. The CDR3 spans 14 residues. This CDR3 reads CASSLVGQTDTQYF. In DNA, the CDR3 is TGTGCCAGCAGCTTAGTAGGTCAGACAGATACGCAGTATTTT.

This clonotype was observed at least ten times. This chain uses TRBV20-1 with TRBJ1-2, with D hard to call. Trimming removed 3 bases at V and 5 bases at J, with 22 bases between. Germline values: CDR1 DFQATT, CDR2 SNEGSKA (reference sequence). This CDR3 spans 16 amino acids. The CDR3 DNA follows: TGCAGTGCTAGGAGCCACCAAGGTACCTCAGGTTATGGCTACACCTTC. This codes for CSARSHQGTSGYGYTF.

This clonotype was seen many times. The DNA for the CDR3 is TGTGCCAGCAGCTTAAGTCTCGTCGATACGCAGTATTTT. It encodes CASSLSLVDTQYF. The chain has TRBV7-7 and TRBJ2-3; D is undetermined. The germline V and J ends were trimmed by 2 bases and 6 bases, with 9 bases remaining between them. CDR1 and CDR2 from the germline V gene are SSHAT and FNYEAQ (reference sequence). The CDR3 covers 13 residues. Looking up the rest from reference TRBV7-7 and TRBJ2-3 gives the full variable domain: GAGVSQSPRYKVTKRGQDVTLRCDPISSHATLYWYQQALGQGPEFLTYFNYEAQPDKSGLPSDRFSAERPEGSISTLTIQRTEQRDSAMYRCASSLSLVDTQYFGPGTRLTVL.

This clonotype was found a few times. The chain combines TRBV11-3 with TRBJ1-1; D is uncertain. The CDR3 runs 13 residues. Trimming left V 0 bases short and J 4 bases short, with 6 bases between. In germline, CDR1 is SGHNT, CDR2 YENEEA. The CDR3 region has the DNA TGTGCCAGCAGCTTAGATGGCACCACTGAAGCTTTCTTT. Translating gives CASSLDGTTEAFF. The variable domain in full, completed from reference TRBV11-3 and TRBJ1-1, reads EAGVVQSPRYKIIEKKQPVAFWCNPISGHNTLYWYLQNLGQGPELLIRYENEEAVDDSQLPKDRFSAERLKGVDSTLKIQPAELGDSAVYLCASSLDGTTEAFFGQGTRLTVV.

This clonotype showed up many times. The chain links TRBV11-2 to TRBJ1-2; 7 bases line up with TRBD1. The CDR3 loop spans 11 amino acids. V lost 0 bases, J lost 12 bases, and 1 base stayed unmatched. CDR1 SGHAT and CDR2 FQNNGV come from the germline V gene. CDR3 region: CASSLDQGDTF. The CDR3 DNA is TGTGCCAGCAGCTTAGATCAGGGGGACACCTTC.

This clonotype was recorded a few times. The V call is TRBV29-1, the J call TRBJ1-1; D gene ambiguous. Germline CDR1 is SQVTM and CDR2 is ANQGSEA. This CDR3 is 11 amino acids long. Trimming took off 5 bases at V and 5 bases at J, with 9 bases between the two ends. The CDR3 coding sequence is TGCAGCGTTCGAATTAGGACTGAAGCTTTCTTT. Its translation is CSVRIRTEAFF.

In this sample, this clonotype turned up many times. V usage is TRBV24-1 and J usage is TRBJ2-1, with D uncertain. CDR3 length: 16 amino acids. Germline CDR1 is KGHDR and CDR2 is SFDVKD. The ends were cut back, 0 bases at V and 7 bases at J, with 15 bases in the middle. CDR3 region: CATSDLAEALLNEQFF. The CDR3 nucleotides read TGTGCCACCAGTGATTTGGCCGAAGCCCTCCTTAATGAGCAGTTCTTC.